Listed below are T cell receptor beta chains from one sample, sequenced in a study of technical replicates of blood from a handful of donors. Measured with immunoSEQ multiplex PCR; TCRdb has only the in-frame clones, and not every one. The table has some 78,000 clones, 94% seen once. Sequencing input: T cells isolated from PBMCs. The source of these receptors is a human donor in good health. The CDR3 runs from the conserved cysteine through the conserved F or W. A D gene is named only where the DNA matches it firmly. Rows give clone size only sometimes, using once, few, many, or a class for an expanded clone.

cdr3_length: 15
d_call: .
v_call: TRBV6-5
clone_size: .
j_call: TRBJ2-2
cdr3_aa: CASRGTQAGAGELFF
cdr3_nt: TGTGCCAGCAGGGGGACACAGGCCGGCGCCGGGGAGCTGTTTTTT

cdr3_length: 18
d_call: TRBD2
v_call: TRBV29-1
clone_size: .
j_call: TRBJ2-1
cdr3_aa: CSVEGLAGGQSSYNEQFF
cdr3_nt: TGCAGCGTTGAAGGACTAGCGGGGGGCCAAAGCTCCTACAATGAGCAGTTCTTC

cdr3_length: 13
d_call: .
v_call: TRBV28
clone_size: .
j_call: TRBJ1-2
cdr3_aa: CASSLDRGYGYTF
cdr3_nt: TGTGCCAGCAGTTTAGATAGGGGCTATGGCTACACCTTC

cdr3_length: 15
d_call: .
v_call: TRBV6-5
clone_size: .
j_call: TRBJ2-3
cdr3_aa: CAASQDPGLTDTQYF
cdr3_nt: TGTGCCGCCTCCCAGGACCCCGGACTCACAGATACGCAGTATTTT

cdr3_length: 12
d_call: TRBD1
v_call: TRBV6-5
clone_size: .
j_call: TRBJ2-7
cdr3_aa: CASSNRGHEQYF
cdr3_nt: TGTGCCAGCAGTAACAGGGGACACGAGCAGTACTTC

cdr3_length: 18
d_call: .
v_call: TRBV28
clone_size: .
j_call: TRBJ1-1
cdr3_aa: CASSFKFESSDGDTEAFF
cdr3_nt: TGTGCCAGCAGTTTTAAGTTTGAAAGTTCCGACGGGGACACTGAAGCTTTCTTT

cdr3_length: 13
d_call: .
v_call: TRBV28
clone_size: .
j_call: TRBJ1-1
cdr3_aa: CASSFGENTEAFF
cdr3_nt: TGTGCCAGCAGTTTCGGGGAGAACACTGAAGCTTTCTTT

cdr3_length: 15
d_call: TRBD2
v_call: TRBV5-1
clone_size: .
j_call: TRBJ2-1
cdr3_aa: CALHRLAGRDNEQFF
cdr3_nt: TGCGCCCTCCACAGGCTAGCGGGAAGGGACAATGAGCAGTTCTTC

cdr3_length: 14
d_call: .
v_call: TRBV10-3
clone_size: .
j_call: TRBJ2-7
cdr3_aa: CAISEPSTSVEQYF
cdr3_nt: TGTGCCATCAGTGAGCCTTCTACGTCTGTCGAGCAGTACTTC

cdr3_length: 14
d_call: .
v_call: TRBV9
clone_size: .
j_call: TRBJ2-7
cdr3_aa: CASSVADSSYEQYF
cdr3_nt: TGTGCCAGCAGCGTCGCGGACAGCTCCTACGAGCAGTACTTC

cdr3_length: 18
d_call: .
v_call: TRBV5-1
clone_size: .
j_call: TRBJ2-7
cdr3_aa: CASSEGRTQDRSYEWQYF
cdr3_nt: TGCGCCAGCAGCGAGGGGAGGACACAAGACAGATCCTACGAGTGGCAGTACTTC

cdr3_length: 14
d_call: .
v_call: TRBV7-8
clone_size: .
j_call: TRBJ2-7
cdr3_aa: CASSLTLSAYEQYF
cdr3_nt: TGTGCCAGCAGCTTGACCTTGAGCGCCTACGAGCAGTACTTC

cdr3_length: 16
d_call: .
v_call: TRBV5-1
clone_size: .
j_call: TRBJ2-6
cdr3_aa: CASSLPVPSGANVLTF
cdr3_nt: TGCGCCAGCAGCCTTCCGGTCCCCTCTGGGGCCAACGTCCTGACTTTC

cdr3_length: 15
d_call: .
v_call: TRBV4-1
clone_size: .
j_call: TRBJ2-7
cdr3_aa: CASSQPTRGAYEQYF
cdr3_nt: TGCGCCAGCAGCCAACCTACCCGTGGAGCCTACGAGCAGTACTTC

cdr3_length: 12
d_call: .
v_call: TRBV2
clone_size: once
j_call: TRBJ2-7
cdr3_aa: CASSDGFYEQYF
cdr3_nt: TGTGCCAGCAGTGACGGTTTCTACGAGCAGTACTTC

cdr3_length: 15
d_call: TRBD1
v_call: TRBV28
clone_size: .
j_call: TRBJ1-5
cdr3_aa: CASSPRDRDYQPQHF
cdr3_nt: TGTGCCAGCAGTCCTCGGGACAGGGACTATCAGCCTCAGCATTTT

cdr3_length: 12
d_call: .
v_call: TRBV28
clone_size: .
j_call: TRBJ1-4
cdr3_aa: CATGGINEKLFF
cdr3_nt: TGTGCCACGGGGGGGATTAATGAAAAACTGTTTTTT

cdr3_length: 13
d_call: TRBD1
v_call: TRBV7-8
clone_size: .
j_call: TRBJ1-2
cdr3_aa: CAGRAGGDYGYTF
cdr3_nt: TGTGCCGGACGGGCAGGGGGCGACTATGGCTACACCTTC

cdr3_length: 16
d_call: .
v_call: TRBV7-8
clone_size: .
j_call: TRBJ1-4
cdr3_aa: CASSLPETGQRGKLFF
cdr3_nt: TGTGCCAGCAGCTTACCGGAAACAGGGCAGAGAGGAAAACTGTTTTTT

cdr3_length: 14
d_call: TRBD1
v_call: TRBV7-9
clone_size: .
j_call: TRBJ2-7
cdr3_aa: CASSAGQGSYEQYF
cdr3_nt: TGTGCCAGCAGCGCTGGACAGGGGAGCTACGAGCAGTACTTC

cdr3_length: 14
d_call: .
v_call: TRBV25-1
clone_size: .
j_call: TRBJ2-7
cdr3_aa: CASSGNQGTYEQYF
cdr3_nt: TGTGCCAGCAGTGGCAATCAGGGTACCTACGAGCAGTACTTC

cdr3_length: 15
d_call: TRBD2
v_call: TRBV28
clone_size: .
j_call: TRBJ2-1
cdr3_aa: CASSPLAGSYNEQFF
cdr3_nt: TGTGCCAGCAGTCCACTAGCGGGGTCCTACAATGAGCAGTTCTTC

cdr3_length: 10
d_call: .
v_call: TRBV19
clone_size: few
j_call: TRBJ2-7
cdr3_aa: CASSTYEQYF
cdr3_nt: TGTGCCAGTTCTACCTACGAGCAGTACTTC

cdr3_length: 15
d_call: .
v_call: TRBV30
clone_size: .
j_call: TRBJ1-4
cdr3_aa: CAWTRGSSTNEKLFF
cdr3_nt: TGTGCCTGGACCCGGGGGAGCTCAACTAATGAAAAACTGTTTTTT

cdr3_length: 13
d_call: .
v_call: TRBV18
clone_size: .
j_call: TRBJ1-2
cdr3_aa: CASSPSLESGYTF
cdr3_nt: TGTGCCAGCTCACCTTCCTTGGAGAGTGGCTACACCTTC

cdr3_length: 15
d_call: TRBD1
v_call: TRBV29-1
clone_size: .
j_call: TRBJ2-1
cdr3_aa: CSVQLGGQGLAEQFF
cdr3_nt: TGCAGCGTTCAACTAGGGGGACAGGGTTTGGCTGAGCAGTTCTTC

cdr3_length: 14
d_call: TRBD1
v_call: TRBV23-1
clone_size: .
j_call: TRBJ1-2
cdr3_aa: CASSHSGGSDGYTF
cdr3_nt: TGCGCCAGCAGTCATTCAGGGGGGTCAGATGGCTACACCTTC

cdr3_length: 15
d_call: TRBD2
v_call: TRBV25-1
clone_size: .
j_call: TRBJ2-1
cdr3_aa: CASNQAGGAYNEQFF
cdr3_nt: TGTGCCAGCAACCAAGCGGGGGGGGCCTACAATGAGCAGTTCTTC

cdr3_length: 15
d_call: .
v_call: TRBV28
clone_size: .
j_call: TRBJ2-7
cdr3_aa: CASNTLRGRSYEQYF
cdr3_nt: TGTGCCAGCAATACCCTCCGGGGAAGATCCTACGAGCAGTACTTC

cdr3_length: 18
d_call: .
v_call: TRBV14
clone_size: .
j_call: TRBJ2-7
cdr3_aa: CASSQDPLKDKNSYEQYF
cdr3_nt: TGTGCCAGCAGCCAAGACCCCCTAAAGGACAAAAATTCCTACGAGCAGTACTTC

cdr3_length: 14
d_call: .
v_call: TRBV2
clone_size: .
j_call: TRBJ2-5
cdr3_aa: CASSVRDTQETQYF
cdr3_nt: TGTGCCAGCAGTGTCCGGGACACCCAAGAGACCCAGTACTTC

cdr3_length: 17
d_call: .
v_call: TRBV7-9
clone_size: .
j_call: TRBJ2-2
cdr3_aa: CASSSGMKAANTGELFF
cdr3_nt: TGTGCCAGCAGCTCAGGTATGAAGGCTGCCAACACCGGGGAGCTGTTTTTT

cdr3_length: 16
d_call: .
v_call: TRBV5-6
clone_size: .
j_call: TRBJ1-1
cdr3_aa: CASSLALVRGDTEAFF
cdr3_nt: TGTGCCAGCAGCTTGGCTTTGGTCAGGGGAGACACTGAAGCTTTCTTT

cdr3_length: 14
d_call: .
v_call: TRBV2
clone_size: .
j_call: TRBJ1-1
cdr3_aa: CASSVGGQGTEAFF
cdr3_nt: TGTGCCAGCAGTGTAGGAGGGCAGGGCACTGAAGCTTTCTTT

cdr3_length: 13
d_call: .
v_call: TRBV10-1
clone_size: .
j_call: TRBJ2-3
cdr3_aa: CASSESGIDTQYF
cdr3_nt: TGCGCCAGCAGTGAGTCCGGGATAGATACGCAGTATTTT

cdr3_length: 13
d_call: .
v_call: TRBV13
clone_size: once
j_call: TRBJ1-1
cdr3_aa: CASSLPAMIEAFF
cdr3_nt: TGTGCCAGCAGCTTACCCGCGATGATTGAAGCTTTCTTT

cdr3_length: 16
d_call: .
v_call: TRBV7-3
clone_size: .
j_call: TRBJ1-2
cdr3_aa: CASSLTSGGGVYGYTF
cdr3_nt: TGTGCCAGCAGCTTAACCTCTGGTGGAGGCGTCTATGGCTACACCTTC

cdr3_length: 18
d_call: .
v_call: TRBV7-8
clone_size: .
j_call: TRBJ1-1
cdr3_aa: CASSPWGRAASMNTEAFF
cdr3_nt: TGTGCCAGCAGCCCTTGGGGGCGGGCCGCGAGTATGAACACTGAAGCTTTCTTT

cdr3_length: 14
d_call: .
v_call: TRBV7-9
clone_size: .
j_call: TRBJ1-1
cdr3_aa: CASSQTALNTEAFF
cdr3_nt: TGTGCCAGCAGCCAGACAGCTTTGAACACTGAAGCTTTCTTT

cdr3_length: 15
d_call: TRBD2
v_call: TRBV27
clone_size: .
j_call: TRBJ2-2
cdr3_aa: CASSHSGRSGGELFF
cdr3_nt: TGTGCCAGCAGTCATAGCGGGAGATCTGGCGGGGAGCTGTTTTTT

cdr3_length: 12
d_call: .
v_call: TRBV2
clone_size: .
j_call: TRBJ2-3
cdr3_aa: CASSGVGDTQYF
cdr3_nt: TGTGCCAGCAGTGGAGTTGGAGATACGCAGTATTTT

cdr3_length: 11
d_call: .
v_call: TRBV9
clone_size: .
j_call: TRBJ2-5
cdr3_aa: CASSVRETQYF
cdr3_nt: TGTGCCAGCAGCGTGAGGGAGACCCAGTACTTC

cdr3_length: 15
d_call: TRBD2
v_call: TRBV30
clone_size: .
j_call: TRBJ2-3
cdr3_aa: CAWSEGRGGTDTQYF
cdr3_nt: TGTGCCTGGAGTGAGGGGCGGGGGGGCACAGATACGCAGTATTTT